The following is a TCR beta chain sequence with its context. This clone has only one observation. Its antigen has not been determined. No much larger clone exists at a distance of one base, and base qualities are not known. This record comes from a study of cytomegalovirus exposure and HLA in healthy donors (dated by TCRdb to about 2017). With regard to the full study: According to a later analysis, one platform produced both the 110 or so validation repertoires and the roughly 660 repertoires of the first cohort. The aim of the study was to test whether cataloging public T cell receptors could identify signatures of past pathogen exposure. Along with the roughly 700-subject first cohort, a separate validation cohort of over a hundred different subjects was used. To predict cytomegalovirus infection status, the study brought together high-throughput TCR immunosequencing, statistical association of individual TCRs with disease status, and machine learning.

Unmatched junction bases come to 8, with V trimmed by 3 bases and J by 0 bases. Including the terminal cysteine and phenylalanine, the CDR3 comprises 17 residues. Only the CDR3 portion is preserved as DNA: 51 bases, with reading frame beginning at the first base. Based on the germline V gene, the CDR1 and CDR2 sequences are MNHNS and SASEGT. The donors belonged to the validation cohort of about 120 subjects, which was separate from the approximately 700-subject first cohort. Preparation of the library involved the immunoSEQ multiplex PCR assay. The original methods were these. To diagnose cytomegalovirus status from the catalog of TCR beta chain sequences, a statistical classification framework was built. The source is immuneACCESS, and TCRdb retained only in-frame sequences with V and J called. Part of the clones is not carried over; for the studies checked, unresolved V genes explain less than half of this, and the remainder is unexplained. V, J and clone size derive from that table, while D and trimming were established from the DNA sequence. For this sample the table gives 70,000 or so clones, of which about 95% were detected only once. The ten largest clonotypes hold under 2% of the sample.

What the work shows at the level of the full study, not this receptor alone: The study gave a list of roughly 150 TCR beta chains associated with cytomegalovirus. While some public TCRs were present in many individuals, most TCR sequences turned up only very rarely across donors. Of the cluster scores, roughly 95% were above 0 in a later analysis, which found that TCRs clustered in the first cohort also tended to co-occur in the roughly 130 validation repertoires. It was suggested by the authors that the approach could potentially be generalized to other disease states and immunological phenotypes. A later analysis lacked HLA typing for the validation cohort, so it scored co-occurrence in that cohort across all 110 or so repertoires. In vitro tests confirmed that three of the cytomegalovirus-associated TCR beta chains recognize cytomegalovirus antigens. The classifier was reported to diagnose cytomegalovirus status with high specificity and sensitivity in both the original and validation cohorts.

The V and J genes are TRBV6-1 and TRBJ1-3; a stretch of 7 junction bases matches TRBD1. This TCR came from a woman under 30 in good health and CMV-seropositive. The sequencing sample was made of PBMCs. Here the CDR3 is given as CASSDGTVDLSGNTIYF. The nucleotides read TGTGCCAGCAGTGACGGGACAGTCGACCTCTCTGGAAACACCATATATTTT.